This T cell receptor beta chain is from a study of Graves' ophthalmopathy and Graves' hyperthyroidism. This clonotype was seen at least ten times. Researchers took RNA transcripts and amplified TCR beta CDR3 regions from them. The workflow started with a first-round RT-PCR run with HTBI primers and then moved on to a second-round multiplex PCR. TCRdb called the multiplex PCR reads again in MiXCR, with one record for every CDR3 protein. The sample has a few hundred thousand distinct CDR3 sequences, under 25% seen once. Trimming removed 5 bases from V and 5 bases from J; junction bases left unmatched: 11. The CDR3 spans 14 residues. Germline loops: CDR1 SQVTM, CDR2 ANQGSEA.

Sequenced material: peripheral blood. The sequence came from a woman between 18 and 29 years old with stable Graves' hyperthyroidism. The V and J genes are TRBV29-1 and TRBJ2-5; 7 positions agree with TRBD1. In DNA form, the CDR3 reads TGCAGCGTTCGGGACAGTCTCGTTTGGGAGACCCAGTACTTC. It yields the protein CSVRDSLVWETQYF.